These T cell receptor beta chains were read from a single sample in a study of STAT5B mutations in CD4+ large granular lymphocyte leukemia. The repertoire was sequenced with immunoSEQ multiplex PCR; TCRdb's copy has only in-frame clones and lacks some. The top ten hold roughly 3.9% of the sample, which has 20,000 to 25,000 clones, 75% seen once. The sample consisted of CD4+ T cells from blood buffy coats. These receptors all stem from a human donor in good health. The CDR3 runs from the conserved cysteine through the conserved F or W. Each record gives: V gene, J gene, D gene, clone size, CDR3 protein, CDR3 DNA. A D gene is named only where the DNA matches it firmly. A clone size is listed for some rows: how often the clone was seen (once, few, many), or a class if it is expanded.

>TRBV11-3|TRBJ2-5|TRBD1|.
CASSLTPGQGAGKTQYF
TGTGCCAGCAGCTTAACACCGGGACAGGGGGCAGGAAAGACCCAGTACTTC
>TRBV10-1|TRBJ2-3|.|.
CASSERDRLNTDTQYF
TGCGCCAGCAGTGAGCGGGATCGCCTAAACACAGATACGCAGTATTTT
>TRBV6-1|TRBJ2-3|TRBD2|.
CASRRESGPQYF
TGTGCCAGCCGGCGGGAGAGCGGGCCGCAGTATTTT
>TRBV5-1|TRBJ2-3|.|.
CASSQLQGADTQYF
TGCGCCAGCAGCCAGTTACAGGGCGCAGATACGCAGTATTTT
>TRBV6-1|TRBJ2-7|TRBD1|few
CASSVNRGYEQYF
TGTGCCAGCAGTGTTAACAGGGGCTACGAGCAGTACTTC
>TRBV27|TRBJ2-1|TRBD2|.
CASTTSGRDNEQFF
TGTGCCAGCACGACTAGCGGGAGAGACAATGAGCAGTTCTTC
>TRBV19|TRBJ2-6|.|.
CASSILRDAGANVLTF
TGTGCCAGTAGTATCCTCCGGGACGCTGGGGCCAACGTCCTGACTTTC
>TRBV7-6|TRBJ2-2|.|.
CASSSNKNTGELFF
TGTGCCAGCAGCTCTAATAAGAACACCGGGGAGCTGTTTTTT
>TRBV5-5|TRBJ1-1|.|.
CASSLDFGKNTEAFF
TGTGCCAGCAGCTTGGATTTCGGCAAGAACACTGAAGCTTTCTTT
>TRBV6-5|TRBJ1-4|.|.
CASRKVATNEKLFF
TGTGCCAGCAGGAAAGTTGCAACTAATGAAAAACTGTTTTTT
>TRBV6-1|TRBJ2-3|.|.
CASSEAASTDTQYF
TGTGCCAGCAGTGAAGCTGCTAGCACAGATACGCAGTATTTT
>TRBV11-2|TRBJ2-7|.|once
CASSLGAYEQYF
TGTGCCAGCAGCTTAGGGGCCTACGAGCAGTACTTC
>TRBV9|TRBJ2-3|TRBD1|.
CASSVLETGYADTQYF
TGTGCCAGCAGCGTATTGGAGACAGGGTACGCAGATACGCAGTATTTT
>TRBV27|TRBJ1-2|TRBD1|.
CASRIGQGVGYTF
TGTGCCAGCAGGATAGGACAGGGTGTCGGCTACACCTTC
>TRBV5-1|TRBJ2-1|TRBD2|.
CASSPPLTGTTNEQFF
TGCGCCAGCAGCCCCCCCCTAACCGGGACTACCAATGAGCAGTTCTTC
>TRBV19|TRBJ2-5|.|.
CASSRGEETQYF
TGTGCCAGTAGCAGAGGGGAAGAGACCCAGTACTTC
>TRBV11-2|TRBJ2-1|TRBD1|.
CASSTGGSHEQFF
TGTGCCAGCAGCACAGGGGGCTCGCATGAGCAGTTCTTC
>TRBV5-4|TRBJ1-2|.|.
CASSLALGNQGGYTF
TGTGCCAGCAGCTTGGCCCTGGGGAACCAGGGTGGCTACACCTTC
>TRBV6-5|TRBJ1-1|.|.
CASVQGLMNTEAFF
TGTGCCAGCGTCCAGGGGTTAATGAACACTGAAGCTTTCTTT
>TRBV10-1|TRBJ2-7|TRBD2|.
CASSESLAGGYEQYF
TGCGCCAGCAGTGAGTCTCTAGCGGGGGGCTACGAGCAGTACTTC
>TRBV4-1|TRBJ2-7|.|.
CASSLLSGAQYF
TGCGCCAGCAGCCTTCTTTCGGGTGCGCAGTACTTC
>TRBV10-3|TRBJ2-7|.|once
CAISDSGRSSYEQYF
TGTGCCATCAGTGATAGCGGCCGAAGCTCCTACGAGCAGTACTTC
>TRBV7-9|TRBJ2-3|TRBD2|.
CASSLGLAGGPDTQYF
TGTGCCAGCAGCTTAGGACTAGCGGGAGGCCCTGATACGCAGTATTTT
>TRBV21-1|TRBJ1-3|.|few
CASSKRKGLSGNTIYF
TGTGCCAGCAGCAAAAGGAAAGGGCTCTCTGGAAACACCATATATTTT
>TRBV6-5|TRBJ2-7|TRBD1|few
CASSQGVGYEQYF
TGTGCCAGCAGCCAGGGGGTTGGGTACGAGCAGTACTTC
>TRBV5-4|TRBJ1-2|TRBD1|.
CASSTELQGSNYGYTF
TGTGCCAGCAGCACGGAACTACAGGGGAGTAACTATGGCTACACCTTC
>TRBV27|TRBJ2-2|.|once
CASSPWDAPGELFF
TGTGCCAGCAGCCCTTGGGACGCCCCCGGGGAGCTGTTTTTT
>TRBV11-2|TRBJ2-3|TRBD2|.
CASSLRKTGTRGTDTQYF
TGTGCCAGCAGCCTCCGGAAAACCGGGACTAGGGGCACAGATACGCAGTATTTT
>TRBV7-9|TRBJ1-1|.|few
CASSLGQMNTEAFF
TGTGCCAGCAGCCTAGGACAGATGAACACTGAAGCTTTCTTT
>TRBV15|TRBJ1-1|.|.
CATSTRASNRLNTEAFF
TGTGCCACCAGCACCAGGGCCTCAAACCGATTGAACACTGAAGCTTTCTTT
>TRBV10-3|TRBJ1-1|.|.
CAIRGGGITEAFF
TGTGCCATCAGGGGGGGAGGGATCACTGAAGCTTTCTTT
>TRBV30|TRBJ2-5|.|once
CAWSVNPEYETQYF
TGTGCCTGGAGTGTGAACCCGGAGTACGAGACCCAGTACTTC
>TRBV2|TRBJ2-5|TRBD2|once
CASSDRTSGRGLQETQYF
TGTGCCAGCAGTGATCGGACTAGCGGGAGGGGACTCCAAGAGACCCAGTACTTC
>TRBV11-1|TRBJ2-3|.|few
CASSLGASFDTQYF
TGTGCCAGCAGCTTAGGGGCTTCGTTTGATACGCAGTATTTT
>TRBV5-1|TRBJ2-3|TRBD2|.
CASSLAGTSGLLTDTQYF
TGCGCCAGCAGCTTGGCCGGAACTAGCGGGCTCCTCACAGATACGCAGTATTTT
>TRBV11-2|TRBJ1-1|.|.
CASSFTGEKNTEAFF
TGTGCCAGCAGCTTCACGGGGGAAAAGAACACTGAAGCTTTCTTT
>TRBV5-1|TRBJ2-2|TRBD2|once
CASSPGLADLSGELFF
TGCGCCAGCAGCCCGGGACTAGCGGATCTCTCCGGGGAGCTGTTTTTT
>TRBV9|TRBJ1-3|.|.
CASSVGLSGNTIYF
TGTGCCAGCAGCGTAGGGCTCTCTGGAAACACCATATATTTT
>TRBV6-5|TRBJ2-4|.|.
CASKGGLAKNIQYF
TGTGCCAGCAAGGGGGGCTTGGCCAAAAACATTCAGTACTTC
>TRBV5-1|TRBJ2-3|.|.
CASSLVGNTDTQYF
TGCGCCAGCAGCTTGGTGGGAAATACAGATACGCAGTATTTT
>TRBV6-5|TRBJ2-7|.|.
CASKGSSYEQYF
TGTGCCAGCAAAGGGAGCTCCTACGAGCAGTACTTC
>TRBV9|TRBJ1-3|.|.
CASSKETPGGNTIYF
TGTGCCAGCAGCAAGGAGACTCCGGGAGGAAACACCATATATTTT
>TRBV28|TRBJ2-7|TRBD2|.
CASSGPTSRYEQYF
TGTGCCAGCAGTGGGCCGACTAGCCGGTACGAGCAGTACTTC
>TRBV29-1|TRBJ2-4|TRBD1|.
CSVGTGVGAKNIQYF
TGCAGCGTTGGGACAGGGGTTGGAGCCAAAAACATTCAGTACTTC
>TRBV19|TRBJ2-3|.|.
CASSIGIASTDTQYF
TGTGCCAGTAGTATCGGTATCGCGAGCACAGATACGCAGTATTTT
>TRBV11-3|TRBJ1-1|.|.
CASSSSWTNTEAFF
TGTGCCAGCAGCTCCTCTTGGACAAACACTGAAGCTTTCTTT
>TRBV27|TRBJ2-1|.|.
CASSSRNEQFF
TGTGCCAGCAGTTCTCGAAATGAGCAGTTCTTC
>TRBV10-1|TRBJ2-7|.|.
CASSVGGSLYEQYF
TGCGCCAGCAGTGTTGGGGGGTCTCTTTACGAGCAGTACTTC
>TRBV7-8|TRBJ2-1|.|.
CASSLFLTTRTYNEQFF
TGTGCCAGCAGCTTATTTCTTACTACACGGACTTACAATGAGCAGTTCTTC
>TRBV7-2|TRBJ2-2|.|.
CASSPAPVMNTGELFF
TGTGCCAGCAGCCCAGCTCCAGTGATGAACACCGGGGAGCTGTTTTTT
>TRBV28|TRBJ1-3|.|.
CASKGQAPGNTIYF
TGTGCCAGCAAAGGGCAGGCCCCCGGAAACACCATATATTTT
>TRBV19|TRBJ2-4|TRBD2|.
CASSISSGSIVENIQYF
TGTGCCAGTAGTATCAGTAGCGGGAGTATCGTCGAAAACATTCAGTACTTC